This TCR beta chain was retrieved from a study of CD8+ T cells in alopecia areata (dated by TCRdb to 2016 to 2018). For context, the study as a whole: The treated patients, all with moderate-to-severe alopecia areata, were enrolled in an open-label pilot trial of oral tofacitinib given at 5 to 10 mg twice daily. In both human patients and the C3H/HeJ mouse model, the study applied high-throughput TCRbeta sequencing to look at T cell clonal expansion in alopecia areata. TCRbeta CDR3 regions were amplified by immunoSEQ multiplex PCR with 35 Vbeta forward and 13 Jbeta reverse primers. Biopsies were taken from tofacitinib-treated patients at baseline and again at 4 and 24 weeks into treatment, and several of those patients also had a later scalp biopsy. On the human side, TCRbeta sequencing was run on scalp tissue and on sorted CD4+ and CD8+ peripheral blood T cells from healthy controls and from alopecia areata patients with either patchy or totalis/universalis disease. Patients stayed on tofacitinib for 6 to 18 months and then had 6 months of follow-up off drug so that delayed response and recurrence could be assessed. RNA came from the PAXgene miRNA kit for fixed scalp, the miRNeasy kit for PBMCs, and the RNeasy kit for mouse skin. Scalp clonality was compared across normal scalp (n=4), patchy alopecia areata scalp (n=8), and alopecia totalis/universalis scalp (n=8). General findings and caveats noted by the study authors: Shared TCR sequences between patients were less evident than in mice, which may be partly attributable to HLA diversity in the patient population. Higher clonality and more expanded CD8+ clones were observed in lesional scalp than in normal scalp, particularly in alopecia totalis/universalis, a finding suggestive of antigenic drive. Scalp TCR repertoire analysis is complicated because resident alphabeta T cells in normal human skin are also sequenced, whereas mouse skin is dominated by gammadelta T cells.

V and J are truncated by 1 base and 1 base respectively, leaving an intervening sequence of 17 bases. Looking up the germline V gene yields CDR1 SGHRS and CDR2 YFSETQ. Measured from the cysteine to the phenylalanine, the CDR3 is 17 residues long. The only DNA kept is the CDR3, 51 bases in frame from the first base. Only a few counts were recorded for this clone. There is no known antigen for this receptor. No base-level quality is on record; no much larger clone is a single base apart. The receptor library was made with the immunoSEQ multiplex PCR assay. RNA was extracted from all samples and reverse transcribed into cDNA, which served as template for TCR sequencing. First-strand cDNA was synthesized using SuperScript III with a 2:1 mix of oligo-dT and random hexamers. Amplification bias was assessed with a synthetic immune receptor repertoire, and residual bias was removed computationally. Processing in the source paper ran as follows. Raw reads were preprocessed to remove errors, and CDR3 was defined by IMGT conventions from the conserved cysteine to phenylalanine. To get clonality, Shannon entropy was normalized by log2 of the number of productive unique TCRs and the result was subtracted from 1. Whether each scalp clone was CD4 or CD8 was inferred by checking scalp TCRbeta sequences against the CD4 and CD8 repertoires from sorted blood. Here the immuneACCESS table is served through TCRdb, limited to in-frame sequences with V and J called. Missing clones are a known gap in these copies; in checked studies unresolved V genes cover under half, and the rest lacks a known reason. V and J calls and clone size follow that table, whereas D and trimming were derived from the DNA. This sample comprises about 180,000 clones, around 71% of them detected only once. The top ten clones comprise over 9.5% of the sample.

The time point label here, explained by the study, means: baseline before oral tofacitinib. From alopecia areata patients, peripheral blood was collected along with lesional scalp punch biopsies. PBMCs were isolated by density centrifugation and stained for CD3, CD4 and CD8, after which CD4+ and CD8+ T cells were sorted on a FACSAria. The sequence joins TRBV5-1 to TRBJ1-1, with the D gene not confidently named. Material: CD8+ T cells sorted from blood, obtained at week 0. This clonotype originated in a human donor with alopecia areata. The DNA sequence reads TGCGCCAGCAGCTTGCGCGGAGTGGTGGAACCGAACACTGAAGCTTTCTTT. Its protein reads: CASSLRGVVEPNTEAFF.